What follows are 20 T cell receptor beta chains derived from one specimen sequenced in a study of technical replicates of blood from several donors. Produced via immunoSEQ multiplex PCR; TCRdb's table is partial and in-frame only. The sample lists tens of thousands of clones, roughly 96% seen once, with more than 0.15% in the top ten. The specimen was T cells isolated from PBMCs. These receptors were taken from a human donor in good health.

V and J are TRBV5-4 and TRBJ2-3; 8 bases align to TRBD2. From germline, CDR1 is SGHNT and CDR2 YYREEE (reference sequence). The CDR3 loop spans 20 amino acids. V was clipped by 6 bases and J by 2 bases; unmatched bases: 23. As DNA, the CDR3 is TGTGCCAGCATCCCCGGAGGTAGCGGGACCCGATGGGGTACCACAGATACGCAGTATTTT. Its translation is CASIPGGSGTRWGTTDTQYF.

V is TRBV27 and J is TRBJ2-1; 8 bases line up with TRBD2. This CDR3 has 14 residues. Trimming removed 2 bases from V and 7 bases from J; junction bases left unmatched: 4. Germline lookup yields CDR1 MNHEY and CDR2 SMNVEV (reference sequence). The CDR3 loop is CASSLSGTRNEQFF. DNA of the CDR3: TGTGCCAGCAGTTTAAGTGGGACTAGAAATGAGCAGTTCTTC.

The V and J genes are TRBV2 and TRBJ2-5, with D perhaps TRBD2 (5 bases). In germline, CDR1 is SNHLY, CDR2 FYNNEI. Trimming took off 5 bases at V and 4 bases at J, with 17 bases between the two ends. The CDR3 contains 15 residues. CDR3: CASSLGPFAGETQYF. The CDR3 coding sequence is TGTGCCAGCAGTCTAGGCCCTTTCGCGGGAGAGACCCAGTACTTC. The variable domain in full, with the rest retrieved from reference TRBV2 and TRBJ2-5, is EPEVTQTPSHQVTQMGQEVILRCVPISNHLYFYWYRQILGQKVEFLVSFYNNEISEKSEIFDDQFSVERPDGSNFTLKIRSTKLEDSAMYFCASSLGPFAGETQYFGPGTRLLVL.

The genes are TRBV4-1 and TRBJ2-1, with 8 bases that match TRBD2. J was trimmed by 4 bases and V by 0 bases; bases with no gene match: 5. The CDR3 covers 16 residues. Germline values: CDR1 MGHRA, CDR2 YSYEKL. This CDR3 reads CASSQDEGTRYNEQFF. CDR3 nucleotides: TGCGCCAGCAGCCAAGATGAAGGGACTAGATACAATGAGCAGTTCTTC.

The chain recombines TRBV7-9 with TRBJ2-7, with no clear D. Germline lookup yields CDR1 SEHNR and CDR2 FQNEAQ (reference sequence). CDR3 length: 11 residues. V was clipped by 8 bases and J by 3 bases, with 8 bases between them. DNA for the CDR3: TGTGCCAGCGGCAGAAACTACGAGCAGTACTTC. Amino acids: CASGRNYEQYF.

V usage is TRBV11-2 and J usage is TRBJ2-2; 9 nucleotides agree with TRBD2. CDR1 is SGHAT, CDR2 FQNNGV, per germline. The CDR3 is made up of 16 amino acids. V lost 5 bases, J lost 0 bases, and 4 bases stayed unmatched. The CDR3 region has the DNA TGTGCCAGCAGCCACTGGACTAGCGCGAACACCGGGGAGCTGTTTTTT. Protein sequence: CASSHWTSANTGELFF. The complete variable domain, with remaining parts taken from reference TRBV11-2 and TRBJ2-2, reads EAGVAQSPRYKIIEKRQSVAFWCNPISGHATLYWYQQILGQGPKLLIQFQNNGVVDDSQLPKDRFSAERLKGVDSTLKIQPAKLEDSAVYLCASSHWTSANTGELFFGEGSRLTVL.

The J gene is TRBJ2-7, the V gene TRBV6-5; 7 positions match TRBD1. V gave up 5 bases and J gave up 3 bases; unmatched junction bases: 4. The CDR3 spans 13 residues. Germline V lookup: CDR1 MNHEY, CDR2 SVGAGI. The CDR3 loop is CASSTRDSYEQYF. The CDR3 DNA reads as TGTGCCAGCAGTACCCGGGACAGCTACGAGCAGTACTTC.

This chain uses TRBV28 with TRBJ2-3, with D perhaps matching TRBD1 (6 bases). CDR3 length: 12 residues. Trimming stripped 3 bases from V and 10 bases from J, with 11 bases between. CDR1 and CDR2 (germline): MDHEN, SYDVKM. The CDR3 bases are TGTGCCAGCAGTTTCCGACAGGATGCGCAGTATTTT. It is translated as CASSFRQDAQYF.

The chain links TRBV29-1 to TRBJ1-4; D not resolved. Trimming took 4 bases from V and 5 from J, leaving 20 bases between them. The CDR3 contains 16 residues. Germline values: CDR1 SQVTM, CDR2 ANQGSEA. The CDR3 DNA follows: TGCAGCGTTGTATTGTCCCGGCGGTTCGGCAATGAAAAACTGTTTTTT. This encodes CSVVLSRRFGNEKLFF.

This rearrangement joins TRBV6-6 to TRBJ1-1; 9 bases fit TRBD1. Germline V gene lookup returns CDR1 MNHNY and CDR2 SVGAGI (reference sequence). CDR3 length: 15 amino acids. V gave up 3 bases and J gave up 8 bases; unmatched junction bases: 10. The CDR3 loop is CASSYFLGQGPEAFF. The DNA of the CDR3 is TGTGCCAGCAGTTATTTTTTAGGACAGGGGCCGGAAGCTTTCTTT.

The sample holds one count of this clone. This chain connects TRBV27 to TRBJ2-7; 10 bases agree with TRBD1. There are 16 residues in the CDR3. V trimming: 1 base; J trimming: 2 bases; junction bases outside the gene matches: 5. Per the germline V gene, CDR1 is MNHEY and CDR2 is SMNVEV (reference sequence). The CDR3 DNA follows: TGTGCCAGCAGTTTATTGCCCGGGACAGGGGCCTACGAGCAGTACTTC. This sequence encodes CASSLLPGTGAYEQYF.

This chain links TRBV5-1 with TRBJ2-5; D might be TRBD1 (6 bases). This CDR3 region has 15 residues. The V end lost 1 base, the J end lost 5 bases, and 15 bases lay between the germline ends. Germline CDR1 is SGHRS and CDR2 is YFSETQ. CDR3 loop: CASSLLGALGETQYF. The CDR3 coding sequence is TGCGCCAGCAGCTTGCTGGGGGCTTTAGGTGAGACCCAGTACTTC. The full variable domain, its missing parts supplied by reference TRBV5-1 and TRBJ2-5, is KAGVTQTPRYLIKTRGQQVTLSCSPISGHRSVSWYQQTPGQGLQFLFEYFSETQRNKGNFPGRFSGRQFSNSRSEMNVSTLELGDSALYLCASSLLGALGETQYFGPGTRLLVL.

The chain couples TRBV7-2 to TRBJ2-5, with a tentative D call TRBD1 (6 bases). The CDR3 is 12 amino acids. Per the germline V gene, CDR1 is SGHTA and CDR2 is FQGNSA. Trimming pared 4 bases from V and 4 bases from J, leaving 7 bases between. CDR3 sequence: CASSYRVETQYF. The CDR3 nucleotides are TGTGCCAGCAGCTACAGGGTAGAGACCCAGTACTTC.

The chain is built from TRBV23-1 and TRBJ2-7, with D maybe TRBD1 (6 bases). TRBV23-1 is an ORF, and what it does is uncertain. Trimming removed 7 bases from V and 13 bases from J, with 26 bases in between. This CDR3 is 14 amino acids long. The CDR3 here is CASNPLAGTPHSYF. DNA for the CDR3: TGCGCCAGCAACCCTCTGGCCGGGACACCACACAGCTACTTC.

This chain joins TRBV28 and TRBJ2-7; D not resolved. Germline loops: CDR1 MDHEN, CDR2 SYDVKM. This CDR3 has 14 residues. V was clipped by 3 bases and J by 4 bases, with 13 bases between them. This CDR3 reads CASSFYNPPYEQYF. The CDR3 nucleotides are TGTGCCAGCAGTTTCTATAATCCGCCGTACGAGCAGTACTTC. Complete variable domain (other parts from reference TRBV28 and TRBJ2-7): DVKVTQSSRYLVKRTGEKVFLECVQDMDHENMFWYRQDPGLGLRLIYFSYDVKMKEKGDIPEGYSVSREKKERFSLILESASTNQTSMYLCASSFYNPPYEQYFGPGTRLTVT.

The chain has TRBV4-1 and TRBJ1-5, with no clear D. This CDR3 has 13 residues. V was clipped by 1 base and J by 7 bases, with 8 bases between them. Germline lookup yields CDR1 MGHRA and CDR2 YSYEKL. The CDR3 bases are TGCGCCAGCAGCCAAGCCCCCGGGCAGCCCCAGCATTTT. Protein product: CASSQAPGQPQHF.

The chain employs TRBV19 and TRBJ1-3; tentative D call: TRBD1 (5 bases). CDR3 length equals 16 residues. Germline V CDR1 and CDR2: LNHDA, SQIVND (reference sequence). With 7 bases removed from V and 2 bases from J, the gap between germline ends came to 18 bases. CDR3 protein: CASTLIGEVAGNTIYF. The CDR3 bases are TGTGCCAGTACATTGATAGGGGAGGTCGCTGGAAACACCATATATTTT.

V usage is TRBV7-9 and J usage is TRBJ2-7; 7 nucleotides line up with TRBD2. J was trimmed by 2 bases and V by 4 bases; bases with no gene match: 17. CDR3 length equals 18 residues. Germline V CDR1 and CDR2: SEHNR, FQNEAQ (reference sequence). This CDR3 reads CASSYPIGKTSVPYEQYF. CDR3 sequence (DNA): TGTGCCAGCAGCTATCCAATCGGAAAAACTAGCGTCCCCTACGAGCAGTACTTC.

The V and J genes are TRBV27 and TRBJ2-7; TRBD1 agrees at 8 bases. V trimming: 2 bases; J trimming: 3 bases; junction bases outside the gene matches: 3. The CDR3 is 14 residues long. From germline, CDR1 is MNHEY and CDR2 SMNVEV (reference sequence). CDR3 in DNA: TGTGCCAGCAGTTTAGACAGGGGTAGCTACGAGCAGTACTTC. Encoded protein: CASSLDRGSYEQYF.

The chain recombines TRBV28 with TRBJ2-1; D might be TRBD2 (6 bases). CDR1 is MDHEN, CDR2 SYDVKM, per germline. The germline V and J ends were trimmed by 7 bases and 0 bases, with 19 bases remaining between them. The CDR3 is 17 amino acids. CDR3 protein: CASKKGRRVSSYNEQFF. As DNA, the CDR3 is TGTGCCAGCAAAAAGGGCCGGAGGGTAAGCTCCTACAATGAGCAGTTCTTC.